The text below deals with one T cell receptor (beta chain). Its specificity is unknown. The data originate from a study of T cells in Graves' hyperthyroidism and ophthalmopathy. The V and J ends lost 2 bases and 5 bases respectively, with 13 bases between them. CDR3 size: 14 residues. The V gene's germline CDR1 is SGHDT and CDR2 YYEEEE. Study-wide points: A model built on 13 V-J features separated ophthalmopathy from stable hyperthyroidism.

It was RNA transcripts that yielded the amplified TCR beta CDR3 regions. Primed by the HTBI set, a first-round RT-PCR was run on the TCR CDR3. TCRdb called the multiplex PCR reads again in MiXCR, with one record for every CDR3 protein. The profile shows about 560,000 distinct CDR3 sequences, about a sixth of them singletons. Stable disease denoted Graves' hyperthyroidism without ophthalmopathy progression within 18 months. The specimen was blood. The TCR originated in a woman between 18 and 30 years old with Graves' hyperthyroidism. The chain couples TRBV5-6 to TRBJ1-2, with D perhaps TRBD1 (5 bases). In nucleotides, the CDR3 is TGTGCCAGCAGCTTTATGGGGGTCCCTTATGGCTACACCTTC. It is translated as CASSFMGVPYGYTF.